A selection of T cell receptor beta chains follows, all from one sample in a study of blood T cell repertoires in COVID-19. Sequencing was performed with immunoSEQ multiplex PCR; in TCRdb, only in-frame clones are kept and a portion is missing. The top ten clones hold roughly 2.9% of a sample with around 320,000 clones, nearly 90% of them seen once. The sequencing sample was made of PBMCs or T cells enriched from blood (not recorded which). These TCRs come from a woman aged 45-65 years who had been exposed to COVID-19. Both conserved end residues are part of each CDR3. The D gene is left open where the match is weak. Rows may omit the clone size; those that give it use once, few, many or a size class.

D	length	J	size	V	DNA	CDR3
TRBD1	13	TRBJ1-5	NA	TRBV2	TGTGCCAGCCGGGACAGAAACAATCAGCCCCAGCATTTT	CASRDRNNQPQHF
NA	12	TRBJ1-5	NA	TRBV27	TGTGCCAGCGGGCGCCAGAATCAGCCCCAGCATTTT	CASGRQNQPQHF
NA	15	TRBJ1-4	NA	TRBV5-6	TGTGCCAGCAGCGAAGCCCCGGGGGGTTTTGAAAAACTGTTTTTT	CASSEAPGGFEKLFF
NA	14	TRBJ2-5	NA	TRBV15	TGTGCCACCAGCAGAGCCGGGGGTGGAGAGACCCAGTACTTC	CATSRAGGGETQYF
TRBD1	15	TRBJ1-5	NA	TRBV19	TGTGCCAGTAGTACGCGGACAGGGAGTAGTCAGCCCCAGCATTTT	CASSTRTGSSQPQHF
NA	14	TRBJ1-2	once	TRBV28	TGTGCCAGCAGCGGTCCGGGACACCTGTCCGGCTACACCTTC	CASSGPGHLSGYTF
TRBD2	16	TRBJ2-1	NA	TRBV9	TGTGCCAGCAGCGTATCGGCTAGCGGGGGGTTCGTAGAGCAGTTCTTC	CASSVSASGGFVEQFF
NA	15	TRBJ2-7	NA	TRBV4-1	TGCGCCAGCACCCCGCAGGGGATCAGCTCCTACGAGCAGTACTTC	CASTPQGISSYEQYF
NA	17	TRBJ1-6	NA	TRBV7-9	TGTGCCAGCAGACAAACACAGGGTATTGTCCCCAGAGGACCCCTCCACTTT	CASRQTQGIVPRGPLHF
NA	12	TRBJ1-1	NA	TRBV6-2/TRBV6-3	TGTGCCAGCAGCACAGTTAACACTGAAGCTTTCTTT	CASSTVNTEAFF
TRBD1	14	TRBJ1-1	NA	TRBV5-6	TGTGCCAGCAGCTTGGGGACAGGGAACACTGAAGCTTTCTTT	CASSLGTGNTEAFF
TRBD2	15	TRBJ2-2	NA	TRBV7-2	TGTGCCAGCAGCGAGCGGGGGGCTTCCACCGGGGAGCTGTTTTTT	CASSERGASTGELFF
NA	14	TRBJ1-5	NA	TRBV28	TGTGCCAGCGCGAAGACGGGGATTCGGCAGCCCCAGCATTTT	CASAKTGIRQPQHF
NA	17	TRBJ2-1	NA	TRBV18	TGTGCCAGCTCACCAGAGTGGCAGGGGCCCTCCTACAATGAGCAGTTCTTC	CASSPEWQGPSYNEQFF
NA	13	TRBJ2-3	NA	TRBV12-5	TGTGCTAGTGGTTTGTACCCCCCGGGTCTGCAGTATTTT	CASGLYPPGLQYF
NA	14	TRBJ1-6	NA	TRBV19	TGTGCCAGTAGTATAAATAGGGGGAATTCACCCCTCCACTTT	CASSINRGNSPLHF
NA	16	TRBJ2-7	NA	TRBV9	TGTGCCAGCAGCGTAGAGGGGCATTTTAGCTCCTACGAGCAGTACTTC	CASSVEGHFSSYEQYF
NA	14	TRBJ1-1	NA	TRBV6-4	TGTGCCAGCTCCGCGCAGGGAATGAACACTGAAGCTTTCTTT	CASSAQGMNTEAFF
NA	19	TRBJ1-1	NA	TRBV27	TGTGCCAGCAGTGCGCTAGGTTCAGGGTTTCCTCGGGTGGGCACTGAAGCTTTCTTT	CASSALGSGFPRVGTEAFF
NA	17	TRBJ1-6	NA	TRBV29-1	TGCAGCGTTGAAGCAGAAGGTCCTAGGCCCGCAAATTCACCCCTCCACTTT	CSVEAEGPRPANSPLHF
TRBD1	14	TRBJ1-1	NA	TRBV5-6	TGTGCCAGCAGCCCGGGACAGCGGAACACTGAAGCTTTCTTT	CASSPGQRNTEAFF
TRBD1	15	TRBJ1-2	few	TRBV2	TGTGCCAGCAACCAACCGGGACAGGGTTCGGTTGGCTACACCTTC	CASNQPGQGSVGYTF
TRBD2	17	TRBJ2-3	NA	TRBV5-1	TGCGCCAGCAGCCCGCCGGGACTAGCGGGGGGGCCTAATACGCAGTATTTT	CASSPPGLAGGPNTQYF
TRBD1	15	TRBJ2-7	NA	TRBV11-2	TGTGCCAGCAGCGCCACGACAGGGCTTTCCTACGAGCAGTACTTC	CASSATTGLSYEQYF
NA	10	TRBJ2-4	once	TRBV2	TGTGCCAGCGTCGGGAACATTCAGTACTTC	CASVGNIQYF
TRBD1	15	TRBJ1-4	NA	TRBV28	TGTGCCAGCAGTTCATCCGCAGGGGGATATGAAAAACTGTTTTTT	CASSSSAGGYEKLFF
NA	13	TRBJ1-5	NA	TRBV3-1/TRBV3-2	TGTGCCAGCAGCCTAACACCCAATCAGCCCCAGCATTTT	CASSLTPNQPQHF
NA	15	TRBJ1-2	NA	TRBV5-1	TGCGCCAGCAGCTTGGTGGGGGGAGGAAACTATGGCTACACCTTC	CASSLVGGGNYGYTF
TRBD1	17	TRBJ1-6	NA	TRBV7-2	TGTGCCAGCAGCCAGGGGACAGGGGGCACGTATAATTCACCCCTCCACTTT	CASSQGTGGTYNSPLHF
TRBD1	16	TRBJ1-2	NA	TRBV18	TGTGCCAGCTCCTTGGACAGGGCCAACACTAACTATGGCTACACCTTC	CASSLDRANTNYGYTF
TRBD2	15	TRBJ2-2	once	TRBV27	TGTGCCAGCAGCCGTGGTAGCGGGGGGTTCCGGGAGCTGTTTTTT	CASSRGSGGFRELFF
NA	16	TRBJ2-2	NA	TRBV4-1	TGCGCCAGCAGCCTCGCCGGGACTGCGAACACCGGGGAGCTGTTTTTT	CASSLAGTANTGELFF
NA	11	TRBJ1-2	NA	TRBV30	TGTGCCTGGAGTGTCTCTTTCGGCTACACCTTC	CAWSVSFGYTF
NA	16	TRBJ2-7	NA	TRBV4-2	TGTGCCAGCAGCCAAGAATCAACAGGGCTAACCTACGAGCAGTACTTC	CASSQESTGLTYEQYF
NA	13	TRBJ1-5	NA	TRBV28	TGTGCCAGCAGTTTGCTTCAGAATCAGCCCCAGCATTTT	CASSLLQNQPQHF
TRBD1	14	TRBJ2-7	NA	TRBV19	TGTGCCAGTAGTATCAACCCACTCGGGACAGGTCTGTACTTC	CASSINPLGTGLYF
NA	12	TRBJ1-1	NA	TRBV12-3/TRBV12-4	TGTGCCAGCACGAGTGTGAACACTGAAGCTTTCTTT	CASTSVNTEAFF
NA	14	TRBJ2-3	NA	TRBV5-1	TGCGCCAGCAGCGGTGGAGGGGCCTGGGATACGCAGTATTTT	CASSGGGAWDTQYF
TRBD1	13	TRBJ1-1	NA	TRBV11-3	TGTGCCAGCAGCAAACAGGGGGCAACTGAAGCTTTCTTT	CASSKQGATEAFF
TRBD1	15	TRBJ1-3	NA	TRBV3-1/TRBV3-2	TGTGCCAGCAGCCAGGCGGGACAGGGGAGAAACACCATATATTTT	CASSQAGQGRNTIYF
NA	16	TRBJ2-7	few	TRBV19	TGTGCCAGTAGCCCCTCATCCGGGTTGTTCGCCTACGAGCAGTACTTC	CASSPSSGLFAYEQYF
NA	13	TRBJ2-7	NA	TRBV28	TGTGCCAGCAGTTTGGCCCTAGCGAATGAGCAGTACTTC	CASSLALANEQYF
NA	18	TRBJ2-2	once	TRBV4-1	TGCGCCAGCAGCCAAGATATTCCGGGGGACTTTAACACCGGGGAGCTGTTTTTT	CASSQDIPGDFNTGELFF
NA	16	TRBJ1-1	once	TRBV4-1	TGCGCCAGCAGCCGAGGCGGGACGGGGGTGAACACTGAAGCTTTCTTT	CASSRGGTGVNTEAFF
TRBD1	13	TRBJ2-7	NA	TRBV6-5	TGTGCCAGCAGAGGGACAGGGGGATCGGAGCAGTACTTC	CASRGTGGSEQYF
TRBD1	15	TRBJ1-2	NA	TRBV27	TGTGCCAGCAGGGGGAGGGACAGGGGACTCTATGGCTACACCTTC	CASRGRDRGLYGYTF
NA	11	TRBJ1-2	NA	TRBV6-5	TGTGTCAGCCGGGGAAACGAGGGCTACACCTTC	CVSRGNEGYTF
NA	15	TRBJ2-1	NA	TRBV6-5	TGTGCCAGCACTCCCTGGGGGGGGCTCTACAATGAGCAGTTCTTC	CASTPWGGLYNEQFF
NA	16	TRBJ1-5	NA	TRBV4-1	TGCGCCAGCAGCCAAGAAGGTATAGGGGATGGGCAGCCCCAGCATTTT	CASSQEGIGDGQPQHF
TRBD1	15	TRBJ1-2	NA	TRBV5-8	TGTGCCAGCAGCTTGGAATGGGACAGGGGGCCTGGCTACACCTTC	CASSLEWDRGPGYTF